The clone carrying this T cell receptor beta chain was recorded a few times. Its cognate antigen is unknown. This sample was included in a study of CD8 T cells in ankylosing spondylitis. Findings and caveats of the study: Seemingly distinctive of ankylosing spondylitis blood was a TCR beta motif formed by eight highly homologous variants.

One entry per CDR3 protein results from TCRdb running MiXCR on the 5' RACE reads. The sample has 700,000 to 1,000,000 distinct CDR3 sequences, 10% to 15% seen once. Trimming stripped 1 base from V and 0 bases from J, with 7 bases between. Germline V CDR1 and CDR2: SGHRS, YFSETQ. The CDR3 covers 15 residues. The V call is TRBV5-1, the J call TRBJ1-4; unclear D gene. The clonotype originates from a male donor with ankylosing spondylitis. Material: blood, either unsorted or a sorted T cell fraction (not recorded which). CDR3 sequence reads: CASSLMSATNEKLFF. CDR3 coding DNA: TGCGCCAGCAGCTTGATGAGTGCAACTAATGAAAAACTGTTTTTT.